The 3 T cell receptor beta chains reported below all come from one sample, sequenced in a study of cytotoxic CD8 clonotypes in ibrutinib-treated CLL. The data were produced by immunoSEQ multiplex PCR, yet TCRdb's version contains in-frame clones alone and is incomplete. The sample holds about 35,000 clones; 49% are singletons and the top ten take around 18%. The source material was PBMCs, sampled before ibrutinib treatment. The source of these receptors is a human donor with chronic lymphocytic leukemia.

The V gene is TRBV5-1, the J gene TRBJ1-1, with TRBD1 matching over 8 bases. The CDR3 is 15 residues long. V was pared by 1 base and J by 1 base, with 3 bases of the junction left unmatched. CDR1 and CDR2 (germline): SGHRS, YFSETQ. The CDR3 nucleotides read TGCGCCAGCAGCTTGTTGGGGACAGGGAACACTGAAGCTTTCTTT. The encoded protein is CASSLLGTGNTEAFF.

The V and J genes are TRBV2 and TRBJ1-5; 12 positions agree with TRBD1. Germline CDR1 is SNHLY and CDR2 is FYNNEI. The V and J ends lost 2 bases and 6 bases, in that order; junction bases with no gene match: 14. The CDR3 covers 19 residues. The CDR3 is CASSEIAGQGASWVQPQHF. In DNA, the CDR3 is TGTGCCAGCAGTGAAATTGCGGGACAGGGGGCATCGTGGGTTCAGCCCCAGCATTTT.

This clone was detected a few times. The rearrangement uses TRBV5-6 and TRBJ1-6, with D perhaps matching TRBD1 (5 bases). V shed 0 bases and J shed 8 bases, with 9 bases lying between them. This CDR3 region has 14 residues. Germline CDR1 reads SGHDT; CDR2 reads YYEEEE. The CDR3 region has the DNA TGTGCCAGCAGCTTGGAACAGGTTCATTCACCCCTCCACTTT. Its protein is CASSLEQVHSPLHF.